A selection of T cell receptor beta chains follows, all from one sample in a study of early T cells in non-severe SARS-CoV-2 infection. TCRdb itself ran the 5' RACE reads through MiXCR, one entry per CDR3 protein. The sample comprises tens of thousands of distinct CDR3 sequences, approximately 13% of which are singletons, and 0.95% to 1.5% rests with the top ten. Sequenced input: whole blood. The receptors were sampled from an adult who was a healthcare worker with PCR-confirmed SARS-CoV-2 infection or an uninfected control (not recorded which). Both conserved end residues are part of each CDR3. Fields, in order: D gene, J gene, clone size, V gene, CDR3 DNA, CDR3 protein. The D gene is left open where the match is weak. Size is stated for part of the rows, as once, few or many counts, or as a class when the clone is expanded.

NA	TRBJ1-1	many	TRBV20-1	TGCAGTCACGACCCTTCAGGGGACACTGAAGCTTTCTTT	CSHDPSGDTEAFF
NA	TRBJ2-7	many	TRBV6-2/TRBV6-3	TGTGCCATTCTAGCGATTGCCTCCTACGAGCAGTACTTC	CAILAIASYEQYF
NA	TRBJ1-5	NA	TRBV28	TGTGCCAGCAGAGAAAACAATCAGCCCCAGCATTTT	CASRENNQPQHF
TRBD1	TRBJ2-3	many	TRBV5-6	TGTGCCAGCAGCTTGAGACTGACAGGGCCTGGAGATACGCAGTATTTT	CASSLRLTGPGDTQYF
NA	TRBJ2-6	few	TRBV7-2	TGTGCCAGCAGCTTAAAACTTAGGTTGGAGGCCAACGTCCTGACTTTC	CASSLKLRLEANVLTF
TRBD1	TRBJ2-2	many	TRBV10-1	TGCGCCAGCAGTGCATTAGACAGGGGGAACACCGGGGAGCTGTTTTTT	CASSALDRGNTGELFF
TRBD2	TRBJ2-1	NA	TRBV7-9	TGTGCCAGCAGCTTATTAGCGGGGAGCTCCTACAATGAGCAGTTCTTC	CASSLLAGSSYNEQFF
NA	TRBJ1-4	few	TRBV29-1	TGCAGCATCAGAGGGGGGGAAAAACTGTTTTTT	CSIRGGEKLFF
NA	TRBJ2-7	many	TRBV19	TGTGCCAGTAGTATAGACGGACGGACCTACGAGCAGTACTTC	CASSIDGRTYEQYF
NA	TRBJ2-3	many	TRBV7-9	TGTGCCAGCAGTTCGTGGGATGTTGGCACAGATACGCAGTATTTT	CASSSWDVGTDTQYF
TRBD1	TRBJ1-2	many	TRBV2	TGTGCCAGCAGTGACTGGGGACAGGGATTCCAGGGTGTCTACACCTTC	CASSDWGQGFQGVYTF
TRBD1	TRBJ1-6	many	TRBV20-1	TGCAGTGCTACGGACAGGGAAAATTCACCCCTCCACTTT	CSATDRENSPLHF
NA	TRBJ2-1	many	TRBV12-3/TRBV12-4	TGTGCCAGCAGTTTAGGACTGAACCACAATGAGCAGTTCTTC	CASSLGLNHNEQFF
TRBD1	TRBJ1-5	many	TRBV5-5	TGTGCCAGCAGTCCAAACAGGGGAGGCAATCAGCCCCAGCATTTT	CASSPNRGGNQPQHF
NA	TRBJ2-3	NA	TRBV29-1	TGCAGCGTAGTCCCAGCCAAGGGCACAGATACGCAGTATTTT	CSVVPAKGTDTQYF
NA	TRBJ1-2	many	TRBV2	TGTGCCAGCAGTAACTGGGGCGATGGCTACACCTTC	CASSNWGDGYTF
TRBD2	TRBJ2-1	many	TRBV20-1	TGCAGTGCTATTAAAATAGCGGGAGAGACCTACAATGAGCAGTTCTTC	CSAIKIAGETYNEQFF
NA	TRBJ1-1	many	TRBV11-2	TGTGCCAGCAGCTTTACAGCCCTGAACACTGAAGCTTTCTTT	CASSFTALNTEAFF
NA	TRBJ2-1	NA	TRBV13	TGTGCCAGCAGACGTCAGAACAATGAGCAGTTCTTC	CASRRQNNEQFF
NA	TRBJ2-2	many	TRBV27	TGTGCCAGCAGTATAAATCAGGGGAGCGGGGAGCTGTTTTTT	CASSINQGSGELFF
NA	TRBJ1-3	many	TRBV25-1	TGTGCCAGCAGTGATCTGGGAAACTCTGGAAACACCATATATTTT	CASSDLGNSGNTIYF
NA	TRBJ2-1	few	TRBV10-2	TGCGCCAGCAGTCCCGGCCAGGCAAGGGATTACAATGAGCAGTTCTTC	CASSPGQARDYNEQFF
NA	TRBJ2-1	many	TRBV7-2	TGTGCCAGCAGCTTAGCGAGTCTCAATGAGCAGTTCTTC	CASSLASLNEQFF
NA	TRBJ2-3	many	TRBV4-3	TGCGCCAGCAGCCAAGGTAGCCTCCACACAGATACGCAGTATTTT	CASSQGSLHTDTQYF
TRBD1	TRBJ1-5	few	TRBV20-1	TGCAGTGCTAGGGGGACAGGGGGCGTTCAGCCCCAGCATTTT	CSARGTGGVQPQHF
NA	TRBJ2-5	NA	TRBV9	TGTGCCAGCAGCGTAGGGACAGAAGAGACCCAGTACTTC	CASSVGTEETQYF
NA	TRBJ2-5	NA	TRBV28	TGTGCCAGCAGTTTATTCCCAGGGTTAGAGACCCAGTACTTC	CASSLFPGLETQYF
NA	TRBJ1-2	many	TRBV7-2	TGTGCCAGCAGTCCCACCAGGGCAGACTATGGCTACACCTTC	CASSPTRADYGYTF
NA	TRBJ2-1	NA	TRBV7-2	TGTGCCAGCAGCGATATTCCAAGTCAGGAGCAGTTCTTC	CASSDIPSQEQFF
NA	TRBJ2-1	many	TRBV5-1	TGCGCCAGCAGCTTGGACAGCCCCTACAATGAGCAGTTCTTC	CASSLDSPYNEQFF
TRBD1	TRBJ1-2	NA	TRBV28	TGTGCCAGCAGCCGGGACAGCTATGGCTACACCTTC	CASSRDSYGYTF
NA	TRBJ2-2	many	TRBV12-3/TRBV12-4	TGTGCCAGCAGTTTGGACAGTCCGAACACCGGGGAGCTGTTTTTT	CASSLDSPNTGELFF
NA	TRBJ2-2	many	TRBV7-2	TGTGCCAGCAGCGTGCAGGGTAACACCGGGGAGCTGTTTTTT	CASSVQGNTGELFF
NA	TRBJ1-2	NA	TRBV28	TGTGCCAGCAGTATCAGTTATGGCTACACCTTC	CASSISYGYTF
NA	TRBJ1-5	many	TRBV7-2	TGTGCCAGCAGTTCTCAGGGTACTCAGCCCCAGCATTTT	CASSSQGTQPQHF
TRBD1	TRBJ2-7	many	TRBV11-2	TGTGCCAGCAGCGATCGGACAGGGAAATCTTACGAGCAGTACTTC	CASSDRTGKSYEQYF
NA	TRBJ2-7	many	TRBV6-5	TGTGCCAGCAGAGACGGGCGGGACAACTCCTACGAGCAGTACTTC	CASRDGRDNSYEQYF
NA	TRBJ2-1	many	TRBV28	TGTGCCAGCAGTTTACACAGGGCTGGATATGAGCAGTTCTTC	CASSLHRAGYEQFF
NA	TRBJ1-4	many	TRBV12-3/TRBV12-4	TGTGCCAGCAGTTTAGACCCAGCAACTAATGAAAAACTGTTTTTT	CASSLDPATNEKLFF
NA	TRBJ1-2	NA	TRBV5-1	TGCGCCAGCAGCTTAGAGGGCGGATATGGCTACACCTTC	CASSLEGGYGYTF
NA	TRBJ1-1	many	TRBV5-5	TGTGCCAGCAACCTTATGAACACTGAAGCTTTCTTT	CASNLMNTEAFF
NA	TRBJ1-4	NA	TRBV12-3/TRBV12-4	TGTGCCAGCAGTTTAGAACAGAGCGATGAAAAACTGTTTTTT	CASSLEQSDEKLFF
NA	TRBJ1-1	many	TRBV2	TGTGCCAGCAGTGACAGAGCTGAAGCTTTCTTT	CASSDRAEAFF
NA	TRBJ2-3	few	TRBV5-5	TGTGCCAGCAGCTTCCTTCCAACAGATACGCAGTATTTT	CASSFLPTDTQYF
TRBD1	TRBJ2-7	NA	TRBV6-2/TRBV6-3	TGTGCCAGCAGCTTGACAGGGGAAATAACCTACGAGCAGTACTTC	CASSLTGEITYEQYF